A single sample gave rise to the 5 T cell receptor beta chains below, sequenced in a study of beta chain features in type 1 diabetes. The whole isolated RNA underwent reverse transcription, so sequencing captured expressed TCRB transcripts. Produced via immunoSEQ multiplex PCR; TCRdb's table is partial and in-frame only. This table has about 360,000 clones, over 10% appearing once. The sequenced material came from naive CD4+ T cells from blood. The receptors come from a man aged 18-30 years in good health.

In its sample, this clone was seen a few times. V and J are TRBV7-3 and TRBJ2-7; D unclear. This CDR3 is 14 amino acids long. Germline V gives CDR1 SGHTA, CDR2 FQGTGA. The V and J ends lost 5 bases and 6 bases respectively, with 17 bases between them. The CDR3 region is CASSTGAPLGEQYF. CDR3 DNA: TGTGCCAGCAGCACCGGCGCCCCTCTAGGCGAGCAGTACTTC.

The chain is built from TRBV7-2 and TRBJ1-4; TRBD1 agrees at 9 bases. Trimming cost V 5 bases and J 5 bases; bases outside gene matches: 3. There are 14 residues in the CDR3. The V gene's germline CDR1 is SGHTA and CDR2 FQGNSA. The CDR3 DNA reads as TGTGCCAGCAGCCGGGACAGGGTGAATGAAAAACTGTTTTTT. As protein: CASSRDRVNEKLFF.

This clone was observed a handful of times. The chain joins TRBV25-1 to TRBJ2-6, with 10 bases fitting TRBD1. CDR1 and CDR2 (germline): MGHDK, SYGVNS. The V and J ends lost 3 bases and 2 bases, in that order; junction bases with no gene match: 7. The CDR3 loop spans 18 amino acids. The CDR3 here is CASSDWTGGPTGANVLTF. The CDR3 DNA is TGTGCCAGCAGTGATTGGACAGGGGGACCCACTGGGGCCAACGTCCTGACTTTC.

This clone has just a few counts. This chain joins TRBV5-1 and TRBJ1-6; 9 bases align to TRBD1. This CDR3 is 13 amino acids long. Germline V gives CDR1 SGHRS, CDR2 YFSETQ. V lost 7 bases to trimming and J lost 10 bases; unmatched junction nucleotides: 6. The CDR3 DNA sequence: TGCGCCAGCGGGGGACAGGGTGAATCACCCCTCCACTTT. As protein: CASGGQGESPLHF.

This clone occurred many times. V gene TRBV4-2 combines with J gene TRBJ2-1, with 7 bases fitting TRBD2. The CDR3 consists of 15 residues. From germline, CDR1 is LGHNA and CDR2 YNFKEQ. The V segment lost 6 bases and the J segment 2 bases; nucleotides outside the gene matches: 7. CDR3 sequence reads: CASSRSGGPYNEQFF. CDR3 nucleotide sequence: TGTGCCAGCAGTCGGTCGGGAGGTCCCTACAATGAGCAGTTCTTC.